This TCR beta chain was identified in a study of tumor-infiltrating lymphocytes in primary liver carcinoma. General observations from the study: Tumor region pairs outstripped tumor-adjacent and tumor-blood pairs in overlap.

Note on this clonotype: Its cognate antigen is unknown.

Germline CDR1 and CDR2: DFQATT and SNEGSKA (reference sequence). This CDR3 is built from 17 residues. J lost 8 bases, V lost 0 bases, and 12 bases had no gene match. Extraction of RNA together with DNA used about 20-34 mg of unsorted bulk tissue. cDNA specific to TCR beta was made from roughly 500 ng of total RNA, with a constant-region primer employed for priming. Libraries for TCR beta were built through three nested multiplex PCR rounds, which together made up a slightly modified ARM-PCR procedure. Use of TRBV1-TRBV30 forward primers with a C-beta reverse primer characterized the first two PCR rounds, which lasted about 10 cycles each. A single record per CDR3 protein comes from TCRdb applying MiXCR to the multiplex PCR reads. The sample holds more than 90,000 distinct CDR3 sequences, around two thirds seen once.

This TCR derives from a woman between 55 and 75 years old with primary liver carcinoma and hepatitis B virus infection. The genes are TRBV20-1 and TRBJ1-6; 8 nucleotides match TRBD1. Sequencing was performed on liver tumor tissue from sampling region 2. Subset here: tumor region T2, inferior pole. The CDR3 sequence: CSAREPGQGARDSPLHF. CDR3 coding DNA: TGCAGTGCTAGAGAACCGGGGCAGGGGGCGCGAGATTCACCCCTCCACTTT.